The 17 T cell receptor beta chains below come from one sample, sequenced in a study of blood T cell repertoires in COVID-19. The method was immunoSEQ multiplex PCR; TCRdb's version includes in-frame clones alone and lacks a portion of them. Of some 91,000 clones in the sample, about three quarters were seen once. The sample was peripheral blood. All receptors come from a man aged 70-80 years with acute or convalescent COVID-19.

The genes are TRBV6-1 and TRBJ1-5; 8 bases fit TRBD1. J gave up 7 bases and V 2 bases, and 7 bases lay outside the gene matches. This CDR3 contains 15 residues. Germline V CDR1 and CDR2: MNHNS, SASEGT. CDR3 sequence: CASSEFVRGRQPQHF. Written as DNA, the CDR3 is TGTGCCAGCAGTGAATTCGTCAGGGGGCGGCAGCCCCAGCATTTT.

DNA for the CDR3: TGCAGTGCTAGCCTGACAGATGGCTACACCTTC. Its protein is CSASLTDGYTF. The chain has TRBV20-1 and TRBJ1-2; tentative D call: TRBD1 (5 bases). The V end was cut by 3 bases, the J end by 6 bases, with 8 bases between. Germline CDR1 DFQATT, CDR2 SNEGSKA (reference sequence). The CDR3 spans 11 residues.

This clone was observed a handful of times. The CDR3 DNA follows: TGCGCCAGCAGGACTTCAGGGGGCCACACTGAAGCTTTCTTT. This translates into CASRTSGGHTEAFF. This chain joins TRBV5-1 and TRBJ1-1; 8 bases agree with TRBD1. CDR1 and CDR2 from the germline V gene are SGHRS and YFSETQ. CDR3 length equals 14 residues. V lost 5 bases, J lost 3 bases, and 6 bases stayed unmatched.

This chain links TRBV12-1 with TRBJ2-3; TRBD1 was called by the table and not checked on the DNA. TRBV12-1 is given as a pseudogene. The CDR3 spans 11 residues. The DNA of the CDR3 is TGTGCCAGCAGCTGGGGCAGGCCGCAGTATTTT. The encoded protein is CASSWGRPQYF.

This clone counts as medium-sized. The V call is TRBV19, the J call TRBJ1-4; D is perhaps TRBD1 (6 bases). This CDR3 comprises 15 residues. CDR1 LNHDA and CDR2 SQIVND come from the germline V gene (reference sequence). Between the trimmed V and J ends, which lost 9 bases and 5 bases, there was a span of 19 bases. This chain's CDR3 is CARPPLGHLNEKLFF. The CDR3 nucleotides are TGTGCCAGACCCCCACTGGGACACCTGAATGAAAAACTGTTTTTT.

The rearrangement links TRBV19 to TRBJ2-2; TRBD1 agrees at 10 bases. Germline V lookup: CDR1 LNHDA, CDR2 SQIVND (reference sequence). V dropped 2 bases and J dropped 6; count of bases not matched to a gene: 3. This CDR3 spans 15 amino acids. The CDR3 sequence: CASSIWDRGSGELFF. In DNA, the CDR3 is TGTGCCAGTAGTATATGGGACAGGGGATCCGGGGAGCTGTTTTTT.

The chain carries TRBV9 and TRBJ2-2; D is perhaps TRBD1 (7 bases). Germline V gene data show CDR1 as SGDLS and CDR2 as YYNGEE. The V end was cut by 0 bases, the J end by 6 bases, with 12 bases between. This CDR3 has 15 amino acids. The CDR3 sequence: CASSVGPGGSGELFF. CDR3 in DNA: TGTGCCAGCAGCGTAGGGCCAGGGGGGTCCGGGGAGCTGTTTTTT.

This clone appeared a few times. The chain joins TRBV24-1 to TRBJ1-6; 7 nucleotides line up with TRBD1. Germline lookup yields CDR1 KGHDR and CDR2 SFDVKD. V was pared by 5 bases and J by 7 bases, with 1 base of the junction left unmatched. The CDR3 spans 13 residues. The CDR3 here is CATSVGQNSPLHF. CDR3 bases: TGTGCCACCAGTGTGGGACAGAATTCACCCCTCCACTTT.

This chain connects TRBV4-1 to TRBJ2-7, with TRBD1 as a possible D gene (5 bases). In germline, CDR1 is MGHRA, CDR2 YSYEKL. This CDR3 region has 14 residues. The V gene lost 1 base and the J gene lost 3 bases, with 10 bases spanning the gap. Here the CDR3 DNA reads TGCGCCAGCAGCCAAGTGCAGGGCTACTACGAGCAGTACTTC. Protein sequence: CASSQVQGYYEQYF.

V is TRBV29-1 and J is TRBJ1-1, with D possibly TRBD1 on 6 matching bases. This CDR3 spans 16 amino acids. Germline V gene data show CDR1 as SQVTM and CDR2 as ANQGSEA. Trimming took off 0 bases at V and 12 bases at J, with 26 bases between the two ends. Here the CDR3 DNA reads TGCAGCGTTGAAGATCCGCGGACCAGGGGCGGAGGAGTAACTTTCTTT. Translating it yields CSVEDPRTRGGGVTFF.

V is TRBV30 and J is TRBJ1-6, with 8 bases aligning to TRBD1. This CDR3 region has 15 residues. V gave up 3 bases and J gave up 3 bases; unmatched junction bases: 4. The germline gives CDR1 GTSNPN, CDR2 SVGIG (reference sequence). The CDR3 region is CAWRGDRGYNSPLHF. The DNA of the CDR3 is TGTGCCTGGAGGGGTGACAGGGGCTATAATTCACCCCTCCACTTT.

This clone is deemed medium-sized. The chain couples TRBV12-5 to TRBJ1-1; TRBD1 might be the D (6 bases). CDR3 size: 14 residues. The V end lost 3 bases, the J end lost 0 bases, and 8 bases lay between the germline ends. In germline, CDR1 is LGHNT, CDR2 FRNRAP. DNA for the CDR3: TGTGCTAGTGGTTTAGACAGGATGAACACTGAAGCTTTCTTT. It specifies CASGLDRMNTEAFF.

The sample holds a few counts of this clone. The rearrangement links TRBV5-1 to TRBJ2-1; TRBD1 matches at 11 bases. With 3 bases clipped from V and 7 bases from J, the junction kept 6 bases outside the gene matches. The CDR3 consists of 15 residues. Germline values: CDR1 SGHRS, CDR2 YFSETQ. The CDR3 nucleotides read TGCGCCAGCAGCTCTTCGGGACAGGGGGTAAATGAGCAGTTCTTC. Translating it yields CASSSSGQGVNEQFF.

As to this clone: Other DNA sequences within the sample encode an identical CDR3. This chain connects TRBV19 to TRBJ1-1; D call uncertain. V was cut by 3 bases and J by 0 bases, with 5 bases left in between. The germline CDR1 and CDR2 sequences are LNHDA and SQIVND (reference sequence). CDR3 length: 13 residues. CDR3 DNA sequence: TGTGCCAGTAGTATTACTGTGAACACTGAAGCTTTCTTT. It codes for CASSITVNTEAFF.

The J gene is TRBJ1-4, the V gene TRBV18; 7 bases align to TRBD1. The CDR3 is made up of 15 amino acids. The V and J ends lost 2 bases and 7 bases, in that order; junction bases with no gene match: 7. Germline V lookup: CDR1 KGHSH, CDR2 LQKENI. CDR3 DNA: TGTGCCAGCTCACCAGGTGTGGCAGGGGGTGAAAAACTGTTTTTT. It specifies CASSPGVAGGEKLFF. The full variable domain, in which reference TRBV18 and TRBJ1-4 provide the parts outside the CDR3, is NAGVMQNPRHLVRRRGQEARLRCSPMKGHSHVYWYRQLPEEGLKFMVYLQKENIIDESGMPKERFSAEFPKEGPSILRIQQVVRGDSAAYFCASSPGVAGGEKLFFGSGTQLSVL.

The CDR3 loop is CASSPGQGATYEQYF. CDR3 nucleotide sequence: TGTGCCAGCAGCCCTGGACAGGGGGCGACCTACGAGCAGTACTTC. The chain joins TRBV11-2 to TRBJ2-7; TRBD1 matches 11 bases. CDR1 and CDR2 (germline): SGHAT, FQNNGV. Trimming cost V 5 bases and J 2 bases; bases outside gene matches: 5. The CDR3 consists of 15 residues.

J is TRBJ2-3 and V is TRBV28; D gene uncertain. The V end lost 5 bases, the J end lost 4 bases, and 4 bases lay between the germline ends. Germline V CDR1 and CDR2: MDHEN, SYDVKM. CDR3 length equals 11 residues. The CDR3 coding sequence is TGTGCCAGCAGTCATCCAGATACGCAGTATTTT. Protein: CASSHPDTQYF.